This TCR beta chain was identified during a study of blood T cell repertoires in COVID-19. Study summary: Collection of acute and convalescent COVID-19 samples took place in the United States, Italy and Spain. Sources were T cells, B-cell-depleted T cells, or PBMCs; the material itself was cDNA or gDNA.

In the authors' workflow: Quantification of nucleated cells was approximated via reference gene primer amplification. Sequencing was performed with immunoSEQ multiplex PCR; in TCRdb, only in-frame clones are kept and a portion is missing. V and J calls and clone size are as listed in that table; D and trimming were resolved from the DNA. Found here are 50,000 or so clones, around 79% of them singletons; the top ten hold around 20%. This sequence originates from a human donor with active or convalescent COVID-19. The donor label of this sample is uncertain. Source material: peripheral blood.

The CDR3 reads CASSTQGADTQYF. For the CDR3, the DNA is TGTGCCAGCAGTACTCAGGGGGCAGATACGCAGTATTTT. The chain has TRBV6-5 and TRBJ2-3; 7 bases align to TRBD1. The CDR3 totals 13 residues. The V gene end was trimmed by 5 bases and the J gene end by 4 bases; junction bases not matched to a gene: 3. Germline V gene data show CDR1 as MNHEY and CDR2 as SVGAGI.